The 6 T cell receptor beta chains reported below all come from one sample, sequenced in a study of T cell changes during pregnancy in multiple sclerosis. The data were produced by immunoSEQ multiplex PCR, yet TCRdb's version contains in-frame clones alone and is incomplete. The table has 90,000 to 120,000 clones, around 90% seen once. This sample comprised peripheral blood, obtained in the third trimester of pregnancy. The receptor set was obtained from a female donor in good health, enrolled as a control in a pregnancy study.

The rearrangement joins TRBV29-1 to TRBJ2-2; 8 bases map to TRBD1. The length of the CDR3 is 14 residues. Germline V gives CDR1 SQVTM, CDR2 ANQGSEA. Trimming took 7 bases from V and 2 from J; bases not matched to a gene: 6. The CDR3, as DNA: TGCAGCGCCTCGGACAGGGTAAACACCGGGGAGCTGTTTTTT. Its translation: CSASDRVNTGELFF.

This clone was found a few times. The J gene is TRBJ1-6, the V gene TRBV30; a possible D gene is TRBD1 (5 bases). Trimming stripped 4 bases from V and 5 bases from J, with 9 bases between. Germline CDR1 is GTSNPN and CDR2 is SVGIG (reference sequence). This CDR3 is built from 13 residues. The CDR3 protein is CAWIKTDNSPLHF. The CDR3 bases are TGTGCCTGGATTAAGACAGATAATTCACCCCTCCACTTT.

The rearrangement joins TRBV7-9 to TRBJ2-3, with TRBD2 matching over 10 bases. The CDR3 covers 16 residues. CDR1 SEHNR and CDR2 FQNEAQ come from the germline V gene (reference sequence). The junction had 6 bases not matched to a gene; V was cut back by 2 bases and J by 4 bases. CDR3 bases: TGTGCCAGCAGCTTATCAGCGGGGGGGGCCCCAGATACGCAGTATTTT. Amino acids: CASSLSAGGAPDTQYF.

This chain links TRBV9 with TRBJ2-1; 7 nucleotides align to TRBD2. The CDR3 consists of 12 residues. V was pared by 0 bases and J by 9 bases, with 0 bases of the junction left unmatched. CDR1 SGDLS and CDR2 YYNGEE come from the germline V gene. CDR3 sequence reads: CASSVGGGEQFF. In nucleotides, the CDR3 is TGTGCCAGCAGCGTAGGCGGGGGTGAGCAGTTCTTC.

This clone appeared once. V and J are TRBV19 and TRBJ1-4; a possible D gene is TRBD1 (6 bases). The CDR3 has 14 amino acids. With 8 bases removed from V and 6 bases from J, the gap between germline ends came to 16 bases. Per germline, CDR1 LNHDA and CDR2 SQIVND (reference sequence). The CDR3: CASLSTGLDEKLFF. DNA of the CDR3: TGTGCCAGTCTCAGCACAGGGCTGGATGAAAAACTGTTTTTT.

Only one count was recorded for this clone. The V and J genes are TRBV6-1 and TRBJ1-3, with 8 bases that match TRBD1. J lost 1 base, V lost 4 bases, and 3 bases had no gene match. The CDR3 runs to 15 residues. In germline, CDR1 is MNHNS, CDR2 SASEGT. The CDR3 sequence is CASSATGDSGNTIYF. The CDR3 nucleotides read TGTGCCAGCAGTGCGACAGGGGATTCTGGAAACACCATATATTTT.